These T cell receptor beta chains were read from a single sample in a study of CD8 T cells in ankylosing spondylitis. MiXCR, run by TCRdb on the 5' RACE reads, gives a single entry per CDR3 protein. The data contain fewer than 250,000 distinct CDR3 sequences, around 16% of them singletons. The specimen was blood, either unsorted or a sorted T cell fraction (not recorded which). Receptor source: a male donor with ankylosing spondylitis. CDR3s include the opening cysteine and the closing phenylalanine or tryptophan. D genes are given only for firm matches. Clone sizes are given selectively: once, few, many, or a class where the clone is expanded.

J gene | V gene | clone size | D gene | CDR3 DNA | CDR3 protein
TRBJ2-7 | TRBV18 | NA | NA | TGTGCCAGCTCACCCCCAGGGGCTAGCGGAACCTCCTACGAGCAGTACTTC | CASSPPGASGTSYEQYF
TRBJ2-3 | TRBV12-3/TRBV12-4 | many | NA | TGTGCCAGCAGCGGGGACCCTCCGGATACGCAGTATTTT | CASSGDPPDTQYF
TRBJ2-1 | TRBV5-5 | NA | NA | TGTGCCAGCAGCTTAGAGGAATGGACGTACAATGAGCAGTTCTTC | CASSLEEWTYNEQFF
TRBJ1-5 | TRBV19 | NA | NA | TGTGCCAGTAGTATTATGGATTATAGCAATCAGCCCCAGCATTTT | CASSIMDYSNQPQHF
TRBJ2-7 | TRBV27 | few | TRBD1 | TGTGCCAGCAGTCTAGGGACAGGGCCCTACTCCTACGAGCAGTACTTC | CASSLGTGPYSYEQYF
TRBJ2-5 | TRBV24-1 | NA | NA | TGTGCCACCAGTGATTTGCGGGGGACGCAAGAGACCCAGTACTTC | CATSDLRGTQETQYF
TRBJ1-4 | TRBV5-6 | NA | NA | TGTGCCAGCAGCTTGGTGGGGGTCTCTAATGAAAAACTGTTTTTT | CASSLVGVSNEKLFF
TRBJ2-7 | TRBV20-1 | NA | NA | TGCAGTGCTAGATCTGGGAGCTACGAGCAGTACTTC | CSARSGSYEQYF
TRBJ1-6 | TRBV6-1 | NA | NA | TGTGCCAGCAGACCCGGACAAGGGGATTCACCCCTCCACTTT | CASRPGQGDSPLHF
TRBJ2-2 | TRBV6-1 | few | NA | TGTGCCATCTCGGGAACGAACACCGGGGAGCTGTTTTTT | CAISGTNTGELFF
TRBJ2-3 | TRBV29-1 | NA | NA | TGCAGCGTTGATGGGGAAGGAACAGATACGCAGTATTTT | CSVDGEGTDTQYF
TRBJ2-1 | TRBV29-1 | many | TRBD2 | TGCAGCGTTGAAGATCGGGTGGGAGGGCACTACGGCAATGAGCAGTTCTTC | CSVEDRVGGHYGNEQFF
TRBJ2-7 | TRBV7-9 | few | TRBD1 | TGTGCCAGCAGCTTAGGACAGGGGGTTTCGGCCTACGAGCAGTACTTC | CASSLGQGVSAYEQYF
TRBJ1-2 | TRBV7-9 | few | NA | TGTGCCAGCAGCTTAGCGCTGCCAGACTACGATAACTATGGCTACACCTTC | CASSLALPDYDNYGYTF
TRBJ1-1 | TRBV2 | few | NA | TGTGCCAGCAGTGAAGGGGCCTCGAGAGCTTTCTTT | CASSEGASRAFF
TRBJ2-1 | TRBV20-1 | few | NA | TGCAGTGCTAGAGATCCCAGGGTGGTCTACAATGAGCAGTTCTTC | CSARDPRVVYNEQFF
TRBJ2-3 | TRBV12-3/TRBV12-4 | few | NA | TGTGCCAGCAGCCTTTGGGCGGGAGATACGCAGTATTTT | CASSLWAGDTQYF
TRBJ1-1 | TRBV29-1 | NA | NA | TGCAGCGTCGATCAGGGGAGTGGGACTGAAGCTTTCTTT | CSVDQGSGTEAFF
TRBJ2-7 | TRBV4-3 | NA | TRBD2 | TGCGCCAGCAGCCAAGATGGGGGGGGGGACCGGGAGCAGTACTTC | CASSQDGGGDREQYF
TRBJ2-4 | TRBV3-1 | NA | NA | TGTGCCAGCAGCCAAGTTGACAGGGAGGGTTTCAAAAACATTCAGTACTTC | CASSQVDREGFKNIQYF
TRBJ1-1 | TRBV6-5 | once | NA | TGTGCCAGCAGTTACTCGGCGGGGAACACTGAAGCTTTCTTT | CASSYSAGNTEAFF
TRBJ2-7 | TRBV13 | NA | TRBD2 | TGTGCCAGCAGCTTAGGGACTAGCGGGAGAAGCGAGCAGTACTTC | CASSLGTSGRSEQYF
TRBJ2-7 | TRBV10-3 | few | TRBD2 | TGTGCCATCAGATCATTAGCGGGGGGGGTCCACGAGCAGTACTTC | CAIRSLAGGVHEQYF
TRBJ2-7 | TRBV29-1 | few | NA | TGCAGCGTTGGAACATACTCCTACGAGCAGTACTTC | CSVGTYSYEQYF
TRBJ2-5 | TRBV12-3/TRBV12-4 | few | NA | TGTGCCAGCAGTTTCGCTGAAGACCAAGAGACCCAGTACTTC | CASSFAEDQETQYF
TRBJ2-5 | TRBV4-1 | NA | NA | TGCGCCAGCAGCCCCTGGACCGGCGAGACCCAGTACTTC | CASSPWTGETQYF
TRBJ2-1 | TRBV11-2 | few | NA | TGTGCCAGCAGCTTAAGCCCAGCGGCCCCCTACAATGAGCAGTTCTTC | CASSLSPAAPYNEQFF
TRBJ2-7 | TRBV7-9 | NA | TRBD2 | TGTGCCAGCAGCTCTCGGACTAGCGGCTCCTACGAGCAGTACTTC | CASSSRTSGSYEQYF
TRBJ2-7 | TRBV28 | NA | NA | TGTGCCAGCAGTACCAGACAGGTCTGGGGCTCCTACGAGCAGTACTTC | CASSTRQVWGSYEQYF
TRBJ2-1 | TRBV20-1 | NA | NA | TGCAGTGCCACGGATAGCGAGGCCTACAATGAGCAGTTCTTC | CSATDSEAYNEQFF
TRBJ2-1 | TRBV5-6 | NA | TRBD2 | TGTGCCACCACAGCGGGAGTGTCCTACAATGAGCAGTTCTTC | CATTAGVSYNEQFF
TRBJ2-3 | TRBV20-1 | NA | TRBD2 | TGCAGTGCTAGAAAGCGGGAGAGCACAGATACGCAGTATTTT | CSARKRESTDTQYF
TRBJ2-2 | TRBV6-4 | NA | TRBD1 | TGTGCCAGCAAATGGACAGGGGGCGACACCGGGGAGCTGTTTTTT | CASKWTGGDTGELFF
TRBJ1-2 | TRBV27 | many | NA | TGTGCCAGCAGTTTATCGGGGAGTAACTATGGCTACACCTTC | CASSLSGSNYGYTF
TRBJ2-1 | TRBV7-3 | many | TRBD2 | TGTGCCAGCAGCCCATCTAGCGGACCTTACAATGAGCAGTTCTTC | CASSPSSGPYNEQFF
TRBJ2-7 | TRBV5-4 | NA | NA | TGTGCCAGCAGCTTTGGACATTTCCCTACGCAGCAGTACTTC | CASSFGHFPTQQYF
TRBJ2-1 | TRBV5-1 | NA | NA | TGCGCCAGCAGTAGTCAGGGACCCTCCTACAATGAGCAGTTCTTC | CASSSQGPSYNEQFF
TRBJ2-7 | TRBV5-1 | NA | TRBD1 | TGCGCCAGCAGCTGGGGACAGGGGGCAAACGAGCAGTACTTC | CASSWGQGANEQYF
TRBJ2-7 | TRBV3-1 | NA | NA | TGTGCCAGCGAAGCGGATTCCTACGAGCAGTACTTC | CASEADSYEQYF
TRBJ1-2 | TRBV27 | NA | TRBD1 | TGTGCCAGCAGTTACGGACAGGAGTTTGGCTACACCTTC | CASSYGQEFGYTF
TRBJ1-6 | TRBV11-2 | NA | NA | TGTGCCAGCAGCTTATTTATTGGGGACGGCTATTATAATTCACCCCTCCACTTT | CASSLFIGDGYYNSPLHF
TRBJ1-5 | TRBV7-2 | NA | NA | TGTGCCAGCAGCTTAGGGACAATCTATAGCAATCAGCCCCAGCATTTT | CASSLGTIYSNQPQHF
TRBJ1-1 | TRBV6-4 | few | NA | TGTGCCAGCAGTGCGGTGGGCACTGAAGCTTTCTTT | CASSAVGTEAFF
TRBJ1-4 | TRBV5-1 | NA | NA | TGCGCCAGCAGCTTGATAAGCTCGGGGCTATTCGGGGAAAAACTGTTTTTT | CASSLISSGLFGEKLFF
TRBJ2-1 | TRBV4-2 | few | TRBD2 | TGTGCCAGCAGCCAAATAGCGGGAGGGCCAAATGAGCAGTTCTTC | CASSQIAGGPNEQFF
TRBJ2-7 | TRBV27 | many | NA | TGTGCCAGCAGTGACCGGGTCTCCTACGAGCAGTACTTC | CASSDRVSYEQYF
TRBJ2-5 | TRBV20-1 | NA | TRBD2 | TGCAGTGCTAGAGATTTCGGCGGGGGGGATCAAGAGACCCAGTACTTC | CSARDFGGGDQETQYF
TRBJ2-4 | TRBV11-2 | few | TRBD2 | TGTGCCAGCAGCTTAGGGCCGGGAGGGCCCCAAAACATTCAGTACTTC | CASSLGPGGPQNIQYF
TRBJ2-5 | TRBV7-2 | few | NA | TGTGCCAGCAGCTTAGGACTAGGGGTCGAGACCCAGTACTTC | CASSLGLGVETQYF
TRBJ2-5 | TRBV30 | NA | NA | TGTGCCTGGACCCTCTTACTAGGGGGACAAGAGACCCAGTACTTC | CAWTLLLGGQETQYF
TRBJ2-2 | TRBV12-3/TRBV12-4 | many | NA | TGTGCCAGCAGTAACAGGGAAGTGAACACCGGGGAGCTGTTTTTT | CASSNREVNTGELFF
TRBJ2-7 | TRBV7-6 | NA | TRBD1 | TGTGCCAGCAGCTTTTCCCCGGACAGGGACTCCTACGAGCAGTACTTC | CASSFSPDRDSYEQYF
TRBJ2-5 | TRBV7-7 | few | NA | TGTGCTAGCAGCTTAAGGGTGTTGGAGACCCAGTACTTC | CASSLRVLETQYF
TRBJ2-5 | TRBV4-2 | NA | TRBD2 | TGTGCCAGCAGCCAAGAAAGTATTGGCGTAGCGGGAGGCCAAGAGACCCAGTACTTC | CASSQESIGVAGGQETQYF
TRBJ1-1 | TRBV7-8 | few | TRBD1 | TGTGCCAGCAGCAGGGGACAGGGAGGTGACACTGAAGCTTTCTTT | CASSRGQGGDTEAFF
TRBJ2-1 | TRBV25-1 | few | NA | TGTGCCAGCAGTGAATCTGGCCCACCTTACAATGAGCAGTTCTTC | CASSESGPPYNEQFF
TRBJ2-7 | TRBV12-3/TRBV12-4 | few | TRBD2 | TGTGCCAGCAGTGAAGGACTAGTTGGTAAAAACGAGCAGTACTTC | CASSEGLVGKNEQYF
TRBJ2-6 | TRBV7-6 | NA | TRBD2 | TGTGCCAGCAGCATCTATCTAGCGGGAGTACCTGATGGGGCCAACGTCCTGACTTTC | CASSIYLAGVPDGANVLTF
TRBJ2-5 | TRBV9 | few | NA | TGTGCCAGCAGCCCAACGAGGGCAGAAGAGACCCAGTACTTC | CASSPTRAEETQYF